What follows are 20 T cell receptor beta chains derived from one specimen sequenced in a study of neurological immune-mediated disorders. One entry per CDR3 protein results from TCRdb running MiXCR on the 5' RACE reads. The sample records approximately 40,000 distinct CDR3 sequences, about 14% being singletons. The sample taken for sequencing was CD4+ T cells from blood. The receptors shown here come from a woman between 55 and 75 years old with HTLV-1-associated myelopathy (HAM/TSP).

At least ten counts were recorded for this clonotype. The chain has TRBV20-1 and TRBJ2-3, with TRBD2 matching over 7 bases. The CDR3 is made up of 17 amino acids. Trimming took 1 base from V and 4 from J; bases not matched to a gene: 14. Germline CDR1 DFQATT, CDR2 SNEGSKA (reference sequence). This chain's CDR3 is CSARAIFGRGFADTQYF. The DNA for the CDR3 is TGCAGTGCTAGAGCAATTTTCGGGCGGGGGTTCGCAGATACGCAGTATTTT.

There are many counts of this clonotype. The CDR3 bases are TGTGCCAGCAGCCGGACTGGGGAAGCTTTCTTT. This sequence encodes CASSRTGEAFF. J is TRBJ1-1 and V is TRBV12-3 or TRBV12-4, with no clear D. This CDR3 is built from 11 residues. The V end lost 6 bases, the J end lost 8 bases, and 10 bases lay between the germline ends.

This clonotype was found many times. The rearrangement links TRBV19 to TRBJ1-1; 9 nucleotides line up with TRBD1. With 5 bases clipped from V and 5 bases from J, the junction kept 3 bases outside the gene matches. This CDR3 comprises 13 residues. Germline assignment: CDR1 LNHDA and CDR2 SQIVND (reference sequence). The CDR3 nucleotides read TGTGCCAGTAGTGGGACAGGGCCTACTGAAGCTTTCTTT. Protein product: CASSGTGPTEAFF.

This clonotype has ten or more counts. The chain is built from TRBV3-1 and TRBJ2-1, with D possibly matching TRBD1 (5 bases). This CDR3 spans 12 amino acids. V was shortened by 1 base and J by 9 bases, with 7 bases between the two germline ends. The V gene's germline CDR1 is LGHDT and CDR2 YNNKEL (reference sequence). Here the CDR3 reads CASSQGGPEQFF. In DNA form, the CDR3 reads TGTGCCAGCAGCCAAGGGGGCCCTGAGCAGTTCTTC.

At least ten counts were recorded for this clonotype. This chain uses TRBV20-1 with TRBJ2-5; tentative D call: TRBD2 (6 bases). Germline V lookup: CDR1 DFQATT, CDR2 SNEGSKA (reference sequence). V was cut by 0 bases and J by 4 bases, with 18 bases left in between. CDR3 length: 16 residues. DNA for the CDR3: TGCAGTGCTAGAGATCTCGATTCTGGCGGGGTAGAGACCCAGTACTTC. Translation: CSARDLDSGGVETQYF.

There are many counts of this clonotype. The V call is TRBV20-1, the J call TRBJ1-1, with 10 bases fitting TRBD1. Germline CDR1 reads DFQATT; CDR2 reads SNEGSKA (reference sequence). The V segment lost 1 base and the J segment 9 bases; nucleotides outside the gene matches: 17. The CDR3 contains 17 residues. The CDR3 DNA reads as TGCAGTGCTAGAGCCTCGACAGGGGGCTCCCCAATCTTTCAAGCTTTCTTT. The encoded protein is CSARASTGGSPIFQAFF.

At least ten counts were recorded for this clonotype. The CDR3 loop reads CASSPRTGDSLSTNEKLFF. The CDR3 nucleotides read TGCGCCAGCAGCCCGAGGACAGGAGACTCCTTATCAACTAATGAAAAACTGTTTTTT. This chain connects TRBV5-1 to TRBJ1-4; 7 bases map to TRBD1. Germline V gene sequence: CDR1 SGHRS, CDR2 YFSETQ. CDR3 size: 19 residues. The V gene end was trimmed by 4 bases and the J gene end by 0 bases; junction bases not matched to a gene: 15.

In this sample, this clonotype turned up many times. V and J are TRBV5-1 and TRBJ1-5, with D unresolved. The CDR3 totals 14 residues. V shed 0 bases and J shed 7 bases, with 11 bases lying between them. Germline V lookup: CDR1 SGHRS, CDR2 YFSETQ. This CDR3 reads CASSLDGVWQPQHF. In DNA, the CDR3 is TGCGCCAGCAGCTTGGACGGGGTCTGGCAGCCCCAGCATTTT.

The sample holds many counts of this clonotype. This rearrangement joins TRBV20-1 to TRBJ2-7, with D perhaps matching TRBD1 (5 bases). The germline V gene encodes CDR1 DFQATT and CDR2 SNEGSKA (reference sequence). The CDR3 runs to 12 residues. V was cut by 3 bases and J by 2 bases, with 8 bases left in between. The CDR3, as DNA: TGCAGTGCTAGTGAACAGGCCTACGAGCAGTACTTC. Amino acids: CSASEQAYEQYF.

This clonotype was seen only a few times. The chain uses TRBV6-6 and TRBJ1-5, with TRBD1 matching over 10 bases. The CDR3 covers 16 residues. Germline trimming cut 2 bases from V and 5 bases from J; bases unmatched to any gene: 6. In germline, CDR1 is MNHNY, CDR2 SVGAGI (reference sequence). CDR3 sequence (DNA): TGTGCCAGCAGTTACGGCAGGGGGACAGGGGATCAGCCCCAGCATTTT. Protein product: CASSYGRGTGDQPQHF.

This clonotype was seen repeatedly, ten times or more. This rearrangement joins TRBV12-3 or TRBV12-4 to TRBJ2-2; 11 positions match TRBD1. Trimming cost V 5 bases and J 2 bases; bases outside gene matches: 7. The CDR3 contains 17 residues. The CDR3 nucleotides are TGTGCCAGCAGTCCGGACAGGGGGCTCAGTAACACCGGGGAGCTGTTTTTT. It is translated as CASSPDRGLSNTGELFF.

Judged by abundance, this clonotype is medium-sized (0.01 to 0.1%). The chain is built from TRBV20-1 and TRBJ1-2; D unresolved. This CDR3 is built from 11 residues. The ends were cut back, 4 bases at V and 8 bases at J, with 11 bases in the middle. Germline CDR1 and CDR2: DFQATT and SNEGSKA (reference sequence). Here the CDR3 reads CSANQPGGYTF. The DNA for the CDR3 is TGCAGTGCTAACCAACCAGGAGGCTACACCTTC.

This clonotype was recorded at least ten times. The V gene is TRBV15, the J gene TRBJ1-3, with D uncertain. Trimming stripped 0 bases from V and 6 bases from J, with 9 bases between. The length of the CDR3 is 14 residues. Germline V gene data show CDR1 as LNHNV and CDR2 as YYDKDF (reference sequence). Here the CDR3 reads CATSRDRRENTIYF. CDR3 coding DNA: TGTGCCACCAGCAGAGATCGACGGGAAAACACCATATATTTT. Filled out from reference TRBV15 and TRBJ1-3, the complete variable domain reads DAMVIQNPRYQVTQFGKPVTLSCSQTLNHNVMYWYQQKSSQAPKLLFHYYDKDFNNEADTPDNFQSRRPNTSFCFLDIRSPGLGDTAMYLCATSRDRRENTIYFGEGSWLTVV.

This clonotype has a count of ten or more. J is TRBJ2-7 and V is TRBV12-3 or TRBV12-4, with 11 nucleotides matching TRBD1. This CDR3 has 16 residues. V lost 5 bases to trimming and J lost 5 bases; unmatched junction nucleotides: 11. CDR3 in amino acids: CASSQDRGRGLDEQYF. DNA of the CDR3: TGTGCCAGCAGTCAGGACAGGGGGCGCGGCTTGGACGAGCAGTACTTC.

This clonotype was seen many times. V usage is TRBV11-2 and J usage is TRBJ2-5; the match to TRBD2 covers 7 bases. The V segment lost 6 bases and the J segment 1 base; nucleotides outside the gene matches: 20. There are 19 residues in the CDR3. Germline V gives CDR1 SGHAT, CDR2 FQNNGV. CDR3 in DNA: TGTGCCAGCAGGGCCGGAAGGGGAGGGTCTGGGGGAATCCAAGAGACCCAGTACTTC. Its protein product is CASRAGRGGSGGIQETQYF.

This clonotype is medium-sized. The chain carries TRBV11-2 and TRBJ2-7; D gene uncertain. This CDR3 region has 15 residues. Germline V gives CDR1 SGHAT, CDR2 FQNNGV. The germline V and J ends were trimmed by 0 bases and 4 bases, with 13 bases remaining between them. This CDR3 is CASSLEIQRGYEQYF. The CDR3 bases are TGTGCCAGCAGCTTAGAGATACAGCGTGGGTACGAGCAGTACTTC.

This clonotype came up many times. The V and J genes are TRBV12-3 or TRBV12-4 and TRBJ2-1; TRBD2 matches 7 bases. J gave up 4 bases and V 7 bases, and 13 bases lay outside the gene matches. This CDR3 has 16 residues. CDR3 DNA sequence: TGTGCCAGCAACTTAAGGCGGCTAGCGGTATACAATGAGCAGTTCTTC. Residues: CASNLRRLAVYNEQFF.

This clonotype appeared many times. The chain links TRBV20-1 to TRBJ2-2; 9 bases are a match to TRBD1. The germline gives CDR1 DFQATT, CDR2 SNEGSKA (reference sequence). CDR3 size: 14 residues. V dropped 6 bases and J dropped 6; count of bases not matched to a gene: 8. CDR3 nucleotide sequence: TGCAGTGCAAGGACAGGGGATTCGGCCGGGGAGCTGTTTTTT. This gives the protein CSARTGDSAGELFF.

This clonotype was detected ten times or more. This rearrangement joins TRBV18 to TRBJ1-1; TRBD1 might be the D (5 bases). Looked up from germline, CDR1 is KGHSH and CDR2 is LQKENI. The ends were cut back, 6 bases at V and 7 bases at J, with 15 bases in the middle. The CDR3 is made up of 13 amino acids. This chain's CDR3 is CASSTSGDLEAFF. The CDR3 region has the DNA TGTGCCAGCTCCACCTCGGGGGACCTTGAAGCTTTCTTT.

This clonotype was observed many times. This chain connects TRBV5-1 to TRBJ2-7, with D possibly TRBD2 on 6 matching bases. Looked up from germline, CDR1 is SGHRS and CDR2 is YFSETQ. CDR3 length: 15 residues. The V end was cut by 1 base, the J end by 7 bases, with 18 bases between. CDR3 loop: CASSLQTSDLREQYF. For the CDR3, the DNA is TGCGCCAGCAGCTTGCAGACTAGTGACCTACGGGAGCAGTACTTC.